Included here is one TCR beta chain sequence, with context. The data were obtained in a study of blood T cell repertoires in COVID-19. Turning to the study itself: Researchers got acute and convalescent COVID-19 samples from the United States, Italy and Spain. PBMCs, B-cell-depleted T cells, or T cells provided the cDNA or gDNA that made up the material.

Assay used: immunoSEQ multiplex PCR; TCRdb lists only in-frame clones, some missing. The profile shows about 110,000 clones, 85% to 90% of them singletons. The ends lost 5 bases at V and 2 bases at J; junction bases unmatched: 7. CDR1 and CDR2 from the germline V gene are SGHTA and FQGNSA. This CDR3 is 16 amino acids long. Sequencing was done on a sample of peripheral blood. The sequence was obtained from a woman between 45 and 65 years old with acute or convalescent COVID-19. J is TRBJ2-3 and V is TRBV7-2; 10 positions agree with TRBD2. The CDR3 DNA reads TGTGCCAGCAGCCCCTGGACTAGCGGAACCACAGATACGCAGTATTTT. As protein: CASSPWTSGTTDTQYF. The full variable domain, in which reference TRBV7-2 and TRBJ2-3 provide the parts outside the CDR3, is GAGVSQSPSNKVTEKGKDVELRCDPISGHTALYWYRQSLGQGLEFLIYFQGNSAPDKSGLPSDRFSAERTGGSVSTLTIQRTQQEDSAVYLCASSPWTSGTTDTQYFGPGTRLTVL.